This paragraph reports one T cell receptor (beta chain). Its antigen is unknown. Qualities for individual bases were not recorded, and no much larger clone is one base off. Receptors were amplified or captured by RACE. Sequencing used a NextSeq 500. During library preparation, unique molecular identifiers were attached to individual cDNA molecules so that TCRs could be counted quantitatively and reproducibly. For every blood RNA sample, sequencing covered both the TCR alpha and TCR beta chains. In the authors' own workflow: Samples had a median of approximately 93,000 TCRs, with a range from about 23,224 to 700,000. The Decombinator software suite was used to annotate the V, J and CDR3 of the TCR reads. To make PS versus PT1 abundance plots, every sample was subsampled to the same number of TCRs (28,000). TCRs were defined as expanded if absent before sensitization and observed at least eight times at the 2-week time point. Using fastp at Q25 and MiXCR, TCRdb reprocessed the public reads and kept productive beta chains. Duplicate CDR3 protein sequences are folded into a single record with the most common DNA and genes. The authors' filters were not applied to this entry. This sample gives about 73,000 distinct CDR3 sequences in total; 7.5% to 9.5% of them show up just once. The biggest ten clones account for about 3.5% of the sample.

According to the study, the label for this sample's time point signals: patch test 2, 6 weeks after DPC sensitization. The sample's treatment or condition, from its label and the paper: therapeutic diphenylcyclopropenone sensitization with weekly scalp DPC. At each patch-test visit, blood was drawn before the patch test was applied. Patients were eligible if aged 18 to 70, diagnosed with alopecia and judged suitable for DPC therapy, and pregnant patients were excluded. Unfractionated whole blood was collected in Tempus Blood RNA tubes, and total RNA was extracted from that blood. This sample is drawn from a study of human T cells and chemical hapten exposure (dated by TCRdb to about 2021). Context from the whole study: For sensitization, 2% DPC in acetone was applied to a 2 cm by 2 cm area of upper inner arm skin. This study followed changes in the peripheral blood TCR repertoire in vivo during primary and secondary sensitization of alopecia patients to the hapten diphenylcyclopropenone (DPC). Patients additionally received weekly therapeutic DPC doses to the scalp throughout the roughly 24-week study period. Patch tests used Finn chambers with 0.01% DPC on the upper back, scored after 6 days by International Contact Dermatitis Research Group standards. The libraries were sequenced as a pool, and the TCR yield per sample differed mostly because of small variations in library volumes within the pool. Patient blood was sampled pre-sensitization (week 0) and at 2, 6 and about 24 weeks after DPC sensitization. Most of the patients in the cohort were female, and the cohort covered alopecia areata with under or over 50% scalp involvement, alopecia totalis and alopecia universalis. Roughly 30 alopecia patients provided blood for TCR sequencing at one to four time points (pre-sensitization, 2, 6 and 24 weeks). Results and caveats for the whole study, not just this receptor: Alopecia, a presumed autoimmune disease, was present in all patients, so the immune response of the patients might differ from that of healthy individuals. Expanded TCRs formed significantly more large CDR3 similarity clusters than pre-sensitization or healthy control sets, consistent with antigen-driven responses. Repeated subsampling changed both the strength of the expansion versus patch-test correlation and the threshold at which the correlation became significant. Patch test score correlated positively with the number of PT1 expanded TCRs, reaching significance at thresholds 8, 16 and 32 but not at 4. DPC sensitization did not change how many TCRs were above 1 in 1000 frequency, and no evidence was found of alterations in global repertoire structure.

The trim is 4 bases for V and 0 bases for J, with a gap of 7 bases between the germline ends. The CDR3 measures 14 amino acids from cysteine to phenylalanine. Only the CDR3 DNA stays, 42 bases, in frame from base 1. Sequencing used whole blood, obtained in connection with sensitization to the hapten diphenylcyclopropenone (DPC). The chain was built from TRBV12-3 or TRBV12-4 and TRBJ1-5, with the D segment identity uncertain. The clonotype comes from a woman aged 45 to 65 with alopecia areata. Some clones in this sample may be carry-over from other donors' samples. The base sequence is TGTGCCAGCAGTTGGCGGCTTAGCAATCAGCCCCAGCATTTT. Translated, it reads CASSWRLSNQPQHF.